The sequence of this TCR beta chain was determined in a study of shared clonotypes between healthy human individuals. J was trimmed by 4 bases and V by 0 bases; bases with no gene match: 8. The CDR3 covers 17 residues. The germline V gene has CDR1 LGHNA and CDR2 YSLEER. The naive CD8 fraction comprised CD45RO-negative cells positively selected for CCR7 and excluded terminally differentiated effector memory CD45RA+ cells. Clones were read by immunoSEQ multiplex PCR, and TCRdb kept only the in-frame ones, dropping some. Among around 2,000,000 clones listed, approximately 94% were seen once. This sequence was found in a man in his late teens or twenties in good health. Sequencing was performed on naive CD8+ T cells sorted from blood. The rearrangement uses TRBV4-3 and TRBJ2-7; 11 bases agree with TRBD2. The CDR3: CASSQDLTSGDFYEQYF. The CDR3 DNA follows: TGCGCCAGCAGCCAAGATTTGACTAGCGGGGACTTTTACGAGCAGTACTTC.